This T cell receptor (beta chain) is drawn from a study of identifying expanded T cells in peripheral blood. Data came from immunoSEQ multiplex PCR; TCRdb stores just in-frame clones and leaves some out. The sample includes around 81,000 clones, 80% to 90% of them seen just once. No infections or other immune events were documented during collection. This CDR3 has 14 amino acids. In germline, CDR1 is MNHNS, CDR2 SASEGT. The V end was cut by 7 bases, the J end by 5 bases, with 17 bases between. The clonotype comes from a person aged 18-70 years in good health. The rearrangement uses TRBV6-1 and TRBJ1-1; D unclear. Sequenced: blood. The CDR3 loop reads CASTERVLWTEAFF. CDR3 nucleotides: TGTGCCAGCACAGAACGCGTTCTTTGGACTGAAGCTTTCTTT.